Listed here are 27 T cell receptor beta chains from one sample, sequenced in a study of T cells after yellow fever vaccination. TCRdb ran MiXCR on the 5' RACE reads and lists one entry per CDR3 protein. Of under 15,000 distinct CDR3 sequences listed, under 7.5% are singletons. Sequenced here: PBMCs, either bulk or a sorted T-cell subset (CD4+, CD8+, memory, or dextramer-sorted; not recorded which), sampled on the day of the yellow fever booster vaccination. These TCRs come from a man aged 18-30 years who received the YFV17D yellow fever vaccine.

In this sample, this clonotype turned up many times. The V gene is TRBV27, the J gene TRBJ2-2; 11 bases line up with TRBD2. The V and J ends lost 2 bases and 7 bases, in that order; junction bases with no gene match: 9. This CDR3 comprises 17 residues. Germline V CDR1 and CDR2: MNHEY, SMNVEV (reference sequence). CDR3 bases: TGTGCCAGCAGTTTACTTATAGCGGGGGGGCAAGGCGGGGAGCTGTTTTTT. Translating gives CASSLLIAGGQGGELFF.

This clonotype was recorded many times. The chain carries TRBV20-1 and TRBJ1-2, with D tentatively TRBD1 (5 bases). The ends were cut back, 5 bases at V and 3 bases at J, with 13 bases in the middle. Germline V gene lookup returns CDR1 DFQATT and CDR2 SNEGSKA (reference sequence). The CDR3 covers 13 residues. In DNA form, the CDR3 reads TGCAGTGCTTCTAGGGGACGGGACTATGGCTACACCTTC. Translating it yields CSASRGRDYGYTF.

By share of the sample, this clonotype is medium-sized (0.01 to 0.1%). The chain joins TRBV27 to TRBJ1-1, with 9 bases fitting TRBD1. This CDR3 spans 13 amino acids. Germline CDR1 and CDR2: MNHEY and SMNVEV (reference sequence). Unmatched junction bases numbered 6, after V lost 8 bases and J lost 5 bases. CDR3 nucleotides: TGTGCCAGCCGGGGGACAGGGAAGACTGAAGCTTTCTTT. Amino acids: CASRGTGKTEAFF.

At least ten counts were recorded for this clonotype. The rearrangement joins TRBV5-4 to TRBJ2-2; 12 bases align to TRBD2. The germline CDR1 and CDR2 sequences are SGHNT and YYREEE (reference sequence). CDR3 length: 16 residues. The J segment lost 4 bases and the V segment lost 5 bases, leaving 6 bases of the junction unmatched. Written as DNA, the CDR3 is TGTGCCAGCAGTCCTCCGGGACTAGCGGGCACCGGGGAGCTGTTTTTT. It codes for CASSPPGLAGTGELFF.

This clonotype was seen ten or more times. The chain couples TRBV7-2 to TRBJ1-6, with D possibly TRBD1 on 6 matching bases. Germline V gene sequence: CDR1 SGHTA, CDR2 FQGNSA. V was clipped by 8 bases and J by 2 bases, with 16 bases between them. This CDR3 has 16 amino acids. The CDR3 sequence is CASRMAGTTYNSPLHF. The CDR3 nucleotides are TGTGCCAGCCGCATGGCCGGGACAACCTATAATTCACCCCTCCACTTT. The whole variable domain, remainder taken from reference TRBV7-2 and TRBJ1-6, is GAGVSQSPSNKVTEKGKDVELRCDPISGHTALYWYRQSLGQGLEFLIYFQGNSAPDKSGLPSDRFSAERTGGSVSTLTIQRTQQEDSAVYLCASRMAGTTYNSPLHFGNGTRLTVT.

This clonotype was recorded at least ten times. The rearrangement uses TRBV5-1 and TRBJ2-2, with D uncertain. V was pared by 4 bases and J by 2 bases, with 15 bases between. The germline V gene has CDR1 SGHRS and CDR2 YFSETQ. The CDR3 length is 16 residues. CDR3 in DNA: TGCGCCAGCAGCCTACGGTCCTCTACAAACACCGGGGAGCTGTTTTTT. Encoded protein: CASSLRSSTNTGELFF.

By sample share, this clonotype is medium-sized (0.01 to 0.1%). The V gene is TRBV6-2 or TRBV6-3, the J gene TRBJ1-1, with D uncertain. Germline V gene sequence: CDR1 MNHEY, CDR2 SVGEGT. The CDR3 runs to 15 residues. V shed 0 bases and J shed 1 base, with 9 bases lying between them. CDR3 loop: CASSYSPGENTEAFF. In nucleotides, the CDR3 is TGTGCCAGCAGTTACTCGCCAGGAGAGAACACTGAAGCTTTCTTT.

This clonotype was detected many times. The chain carries TRBV12-3 or TRBV12-4 and TRBJ2-2, with 8 bases lining up with TRBD1. The trim removed 3 bases at V and 6 bases at J, leaving 3 bases unmatched. The CDR3 loop spans 14 amino acids. The CDR3 loop reads CASSFQGAAGELFF. CDR3 bases: TGTGCCAGCAGTTTCCAGGGGGCGGCCGGGGAGCTGTTTTTT.

In this sample, this clonotype is medium-sized. V and J are TRBV6-5 and TRBJ1-1; perhaps TRBD1 as D (5 bases). Trimming removed 4 bases at V and 5 bases at J, with 14 bases between. The CDR3 has 14 residues. From germline, CDR1 is MNHEY and CDR2 SVGAGI. The CDR3 DNA is TGTGCCAGCAGTTCCCCAGGGTGGGGAACTGAAGCTTTCTTT. This gives the protein CASSSPGWGTEAFF.

This clonotype showed up many times. This chain uses TRBV20-1 with TRBJ1-5; a weak D match, TRBD1 (5 bases). Germline-derived CDR1 and CDR2 are DFQATT and SNEGSKA (reference sequence). Trimming removed 5 bases from V and 4 bases from J, with 15 bases in between. The CDR3 totals 14 residues. CDR3 nucleotide sequence: TGCAGTGCTGGCCTGGGGGGAGGAAATCAGCCCCAGCATTTT. As protein: CSAGLGGGNQPQHF.

This clonotype was seen repeatedly, ten times or more. This chain connects TRBV5-1 to TRBJ1-2, with 9 positions matching TRBD1. V gave up 3 bases and J gave up 2 bases; unmatched junction bases: 2. The CDR3 consists of 14 residues. Germline CDR1 reads SGHRS; CDR2 reads YFSETQ. CDR3 sequence (DNA): TGCGCCAGCAGCTACGGACAGGGGAACTATGGCTACACCTTC. Residues: CASSYGQGNYGYTF.

The chain combines TRBV7-6 with TRBJ2-3; D ambiguous. Trimming shortened V by 8 bases and J by 4 bases, and 7 bases separated the two germline ends. There are 11 residues in the CDR3. CDR1 and CDR2 (germline): SGHVS, FNYEAQ. This CDR3 is CASSAADTQYF. The CDR3 DNA reads as TGTGCCAGCTCCGCAGCAGATACGCAGTATTTT.

This clonotype was recorded many times. The genes are TRBV19 and TRBJ2-5; no clear D gene. Germline values: CDR1 LNHDA, CDR2 SQIVND (reference sequence). Trimming cost V 2 bases and J 1 base, with 5 bases left between them. The CDR3 is 13 residues long. The CDR3 sequence: CASSIKGQETQYF. For the CDR3, the DNA is TGTGCCAGTAGTATAAAAGGCCAAGAGACCCAGTACTTC.

Ten or more counts support this clonotype. The chain joins TRBV20-1 to TRBJ2-5; perhaps TRBD2 as D (5 bases). The CDR3 totals 16 residues. The V end lost 0 bases, the J end lost 5 bases, and 19 bases lay between the germline ends. Germline V lookup: CDR1 DFQATT, CDR2 SNEGSKA (reference sequence). The CDR3 here is CSARDGRALGGETQYF. CDR3 in DNA: TGCAGTGCTAGAGACGGGCGGGCTTTAGGTGGCGAGACCCAGTACTTC.

This clonotype was seen at least ten times. The J gene is TRBJ1-1, the V gene TRBV7-2, with D uncertain. CDR3 size: 15 residues. The V and J ends lost 1 base and 0 bases respectively, with 9 bases between them. The germline gives CDR1 SGHTA, CDR2 FQGNSA. The CDR3 is CASSLDPVMNTEAFF. The CDR3 coding sequence is TGTGCCAGCAGCTTAGACCCGGTAATGAACACTGAAGCTTTCTTT.

This clonotype was found many times. The chain is built from TRBV28 and TRBJ2-2; 11 bases match TRBD2. This CDR3 contains 15 residues. Germline V gene data show CDR1 as MDHEN and CDR2 as SYDVKM. The V gene end was trimmed by 6 bases and the J gene end by 6 bases; junction bases not matched to a gene: 6. CDR3: CASRFSGGAAGELFF. CDR3 nucleotide sequence: TGTGCCAGCAGATTTAGCGGGGGGGCCGCCGGGGAGCTGTTTTTT. Full variable domain (outside the CDR3, taken from reference TRBV28 and TRBJ2-2): DVKVTQSSRYLVKRTGEKVFLECVQDMDHENMFWYRQDPGLGLRLIYFSYDVKMKEKGDIPEGYSVSREKKERFSLILESASTNQTSMYLCASRFSGGAAGELFFGEGSRLTVL.

This clonotype was counted at least ten times. This chain links TRBV7-3 with TRBJ2-2; tentative D call: TRBD1 (5 bases). Germline lookup yields CDR1 SGHTA and CDR2 FQGTGA. The CDR3 has 14 amino acids. The V gene lost 2 bases and the J gene lost 2 bases, with 6 bases spanning the gap. This CDR3 is CASSLDRNTGELFF. The CDR3 nucleotides are TGTGCCAGCAGCTTAGACAGAAACACCGGGGAGCTGTTTTTT.

This clonotype was counted at least ten times. This chain uses TRBV4-1 with TRBJ1-4, with 8 positions matching TRBD1. Germline lookup yields CDR1 MGHRA and CDR2 YSYEKL. CDR3 size: 15 residues. V dropped 2 bases and J dropped 6; count of bases not matched to a gene: 5. This CDR3 reads CASSQTGGLYEKLFF. In DNA form, the CDR3 reads TGCGCCAGCAGCCAAACAGGGGGATTGTATGAAAAACTGTTTTTT.

This clonotype rates as medium-sized. The CDR3: CASSVGYGGWYEQYF. The DNA of the CDR3 is TGTGCCAGCAGCGTAGGATATGGGGGCTGGTACGAGCAGTACTTC. The genes are TRBV9 and TRBJ2-7, with D possibly being TRBD1 (6 bases). Germline assignment: CDR1 SGDLS and CDR2 YYNGEE. This CDR3 has 15 amino acids. Trimming stripped 0 bases from V and 4 bases from J, with 14 bases between.

This clonotype was recorded at least ten times. The chain combines TRBV7-2 with TRBJ1-2; D remains unclear. V lost 0 bases, J lost 2 bases, and 10 bases lay in between. Germline assignment: CDR1 SGHTA and CDR2 FQGNSA. This CDR3 has 15 amino acids. DNA for the CDR3: TGTGCCAGCAGCTTAGCGTCGGTAGGGAACTATGGCTACACCTTC. It yields the protein CASSLASVGNYGYTF.

This clonotype occurred a few times. In nucleotides, the CDR3 is TGTGCCAGCAAACCCGGACAGGCCCTAGGCACAGATACGCAGTATTTT. Residues: CASKPGQALGTDTQYF. This chain links TRBV6-2 or TRBV6-3 with TRBJ2-3, with 7 bases fitting TRBD1. Looked up from germline, CDR1 is MNHEY and CDR2 is SVGEGT. This CDR3 is built from 16 residues. Trimming cost V 7 bases and J 1 base; bases outside gene matches: 11.

In its sample, this clonotype is medium-sized (0.01 to 0.1%). The V call is TRBV10-3, the J call TRBJ2-5, with TRBD2 as a possible D gene (5 bases). Germline lookup yields CDR1 ENHRY and CDR2 SYGVKD. The CDR3 has 13 residues. Trimming stripped 0 bases from V and 7 bases from J, with 9 bases between. The CDR3 coding sequence is TGTGCCATCAGTGAGTCGGAGGCGGGGACCCAGTACTTC. Amino acid sequence: CAISESEAGTQYF.

At least ten counts were recorded for this clonotype. The V call is TRBV7-2, the J call TRBJ1-2; 9 nucleotides agree with TRBD1. Per the germline V gene, CDR1 is SGHTA and CDR2 is FQGNSA. The trim removed 3 bases at V and 7 bases at J, leaving 9 bases unmatched. This CDR3 has 15 residues. CDR3 sequence reads: CASSFGTGGARGYTF. CDR3 coding DNA: TGTGCCAGCAGCTTCGGCACAGGGGGCGCACGTGGCTACACCTTC.

This clonotype occurred many times. The CDR3 here is CASTSWDSGANVLTF. The CDR3 DNA is TGTGCCAGCACCTCTTGGGACTCTGGGGCCAACGTCCTGACTTTC. The J gene is TRBJ2-6, the V gene TRBV7-9; unclear D gene. V was pared by 7 bases and J by 0 bases, with 10 bases between. Germline V gene lookup returns CDR1 SEHNR and CDR2 FQNEAQ (reference sequence). The CDR3 sequence is 15 residues long.

Details on this clonotype: With a much larger clone just one base away, this may be a read error. The chain is built from TRBV25-1 and TRBJ2-1; 7 bases are a match to TRBD1. The germline V gene has CDR1 MGHDK and CDR2 SYGVNS. Trimming at V came to 5 bases and at J to 9 bases, leaving 10 bases not matched to a gene. The CDR3 is 14 amino acids. CDR3 DNA sequence: TGTGCCAGCAGTACAGGGGTCCTCCATACTGAGCAGTTCTTC. Translating it yields CASSTGVLHTEQFF.

In its sample, this clonotype was seen many times. The V call is TRBV19, the J call TRBJ1-5; the match to TRBD1 covers 9 bases. CDR1 LNHDA and CDR2 SQIVND come from the germline V gene (reference sequence). This CDR3 contains 18 residues. Germline trimming cut 3 bases from V and 0 bases from J; bases unmatched to any gene: 9. The CDR3 here is CASSIPTGGGSSNQPQHF. The CDR3 DNA reads TGTGCCAGTAGTATCCCGACAGGGGGGGGAAGTAGCAATCAGCCCCAGCATTTT.

This clonotype was counted ten times or more. V is TRBV28 and J is TRBJ1-5, with D possibly matching TRBD1 (5 bases). The CDR3 spans 15 residues. Germline assignment: CDR1 MDHEN and CDR2 SYDVKM. Trimming left V 2 bases short and J 4 bases short, with 12 bases between. The CDR3 loop is CASSLRGRENQPQHF. CDR3 bases: TGTGCCAGCAGTTTACGAGGCAGGGAGAATCAGCCCCAGCATTTT.